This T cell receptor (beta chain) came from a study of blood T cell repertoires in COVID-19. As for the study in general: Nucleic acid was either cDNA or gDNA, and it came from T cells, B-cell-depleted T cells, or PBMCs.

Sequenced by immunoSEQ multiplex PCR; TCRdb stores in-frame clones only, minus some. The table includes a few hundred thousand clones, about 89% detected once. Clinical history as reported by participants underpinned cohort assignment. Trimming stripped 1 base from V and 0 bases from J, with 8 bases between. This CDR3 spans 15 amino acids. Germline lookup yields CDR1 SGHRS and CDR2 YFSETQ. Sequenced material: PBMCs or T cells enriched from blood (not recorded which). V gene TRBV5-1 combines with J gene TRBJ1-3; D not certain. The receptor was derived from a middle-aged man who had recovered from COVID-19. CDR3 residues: CASSLTQSSGNTIYF. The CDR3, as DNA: TGCGCCAGCAGCTTGACACAGAGCTCTGGAAACACCATATATTTT.